This is a list of T cell receptor beta chains from one sample in a study of T cells in Graves' hyperthyroidism and ophthalmopathy. One entry per CDR3 protein results from TCRdb running MiXCR on the multiplex PCR reads. In the table there are about 400,000 distinct CDR3 sequences, more than 12% of which are singletons. The source material was blood. The source of these receptors is a man in his forties or fifties with Graves' ophthalmopathy. Each CDR3 is given with its conserved first and last residue. Fields, in order: clone size, CDR3 length, V gene, D gene, J gene, CDR3 protein, CDR3 DNA. D genes are given only for firm matches. Some rows have no size entry. The others give once, few or many, or a class for an expanded clone.

size: many; length: 13; V: TRBV9; D: NA; J: TRBJ2-3; CDR3: CASSVEAGDTQYF; DNA: TGTGCCAGCAGCGTAGAGGCAGGTGATACGCAGTATTTT
size: many; length: 16; V: TRBV5-1; D: NA; J: TRBJ1-4; CDR3: CASSSGPIGTNEKLFF; DNA: TGCGCCAGCAGCTCGGGACCAATCGGAACTAATGAAAAACTGTTTTTT
size: many; length: 15; V: TRBV3-1; D: TRBD2; J: TRBJ2-1; CDR3: CASSYSGAASVEQFF; DNA: TGTGCCAGCAGTTATAGCGGGGCAGCCTCGGTTGAGCAGTTCTTC
size: NA; length: 18; V: TRBV20-1; D: NA; J: TRBJ2-1; CDR3: CSARDLRLGDHQGDEQFF; DNA: TGCAGTGCTAGAGATCTAAGGTTGGGGGACCACCAGGGCGATGAGCAGTTCTTC
size: many; length: 14; V: TRBV2; D: TRBD1; J: TRBJ2-7; CDR3: CASSKRQGSYEQYF; DNA: TGTGCCAGCTCCAAGCGACAGGGATCCTACGAGCAGTACTTC
size: many; length: 16; V: TRBV5-8; D: NA; J: TRBJ2-3; CDR3: CASSLKTRRGTDTQYF; DNA: TGTGCCAGCAGCCTCAAGACTAGGAGGGGCACAGATACGCAGTATTTT
size: many; length: 17; V: TRBV2; D: NA; J: TRBJ1-5; CDR3: CASSEALRYRVNQPQHF; DNA: TGTGCCAGCAGTGAAGCGCTTCGGTACAGGGTAAATCAGCCCCAGCATTTT
size: many; length: 14; V: TRBV5-6; D: NA; J: TRBJ2-5; CDR3: CASSLAGLKETQYF; DNA: TGTGCCAGCAGCTTGGCAGGGTTGAAAGAGACCCAGTACTTC
size: NA; length: 15; V: TRBV24-1; D: NA; J: TRBJ1-4; CDR3: CATSEGLHNDEKLFF; DNA: TGTGCCACCAGTGAGGGACTGCATAACGATGAAAAACTGTTTTTT
size: many; length: 14; V: TRBV3-1; D: NA; J: TRBJ2-7; CDR3: CASSQVKDPYEQYF; DNA: TGTGCCAGCAGCCAAGTTAAGGATCCCTACGAGCAGTACTTC
size: few; length: 15; V: TRBV28; D: NA; J: TRBJ2-5; CDR3: CASSRGPQGWETQYF; DNA: TGTGCCAGCAGCCGCGGGCCTCAGGGTTGGGAGACCCAGTACTTC
size: NA; length: 16; V: TRBV15; D: TRBD2; J: TRBJ2-1; CDR3: CATSKETSGIYNEQFF; DNA: TGTGCCACCAGCAAAGAGACTAGCGGTATCTACAATGAGCAGTTCTTC
size: many; length: 16; V: TRBV5-1; D: TRBD2; J: TRBJ2-1; CDR3: CASSLDPSGSGNEQFF; DNA: TGCGCCAGCAGCTTGGATCCTAGCGGAAGCGGAAATGAGCAGTTCTTC
size: many; length: 16; V: TRBV7-9; D: NA; J: TRBJ2-3; CDR3: CASSLDPGRQVDTQYF; DNA: TGTGCCAGCAGTCTAGACCCGGGAAGGCAGGTAGATACGCAGTATTTT
size: many; length: 14; V: TRBV27; D: NA; J: TRBJ1-4; CDR3: CASREDSTNEKLFF; DNA: TGTGCCAGCAGAGAGGACTCAACTAATGAAAAACTGTTTTTT
size: few; length: 21; V: TRBV20-1; D: NA; J: TRBJ2-5; CDR3: CSARGRPGYGNPTQPQETQYF; DNA: TGCAGTGCTAGAGGGAGGCCAGGGTACGGGAACCCCACACAACCTCAAGAGACCCAGTACTTC
size: many; length: 16; V: TRBV20-1; D: NA; J: TRBJ2-3; CDR3: CSARAGLGGDSDTQYF; DNA: TGCAGTGCTAGAGCCGGTCTTGGAGGAGATTCAGATACGCAGTATTTT
size: few; length: 14; V: TRBV30; D: TRBD1; J: TRBJ2-7; CDR3: CAWSVRTGAYEQYF; DNA: TGTGCCTGGAGTGTAAGGACAGGAGCCTACGAGCAGTACTTC
size: NA; length: 13; V: TRBV15; D: NA; J: TRBJ1-1; CDR3: CATSRALDTEAFF; DNA: TGTGCCACCAGCAGAGCGCTGGACACTGAAGCTTTCTTT
size: many; length: 16; V: TRBV30; D: NA; J: TRBJ1-1; CDR3: CAWIPRQGEANTEAFF; DNA: TGTGCCTGGATACCGCGGCAGGGTGAGGCGAACACTGAAGCTTTCTTT
size: many; length: 13; V: TRBV6-6; D: NA; J: TRBJ1-1; CDR3: CASSYSRGGEAFF; DNA: TGTGCCAGCAGTTACTCGAGAGGGGGAGAAGCTTTCTTT